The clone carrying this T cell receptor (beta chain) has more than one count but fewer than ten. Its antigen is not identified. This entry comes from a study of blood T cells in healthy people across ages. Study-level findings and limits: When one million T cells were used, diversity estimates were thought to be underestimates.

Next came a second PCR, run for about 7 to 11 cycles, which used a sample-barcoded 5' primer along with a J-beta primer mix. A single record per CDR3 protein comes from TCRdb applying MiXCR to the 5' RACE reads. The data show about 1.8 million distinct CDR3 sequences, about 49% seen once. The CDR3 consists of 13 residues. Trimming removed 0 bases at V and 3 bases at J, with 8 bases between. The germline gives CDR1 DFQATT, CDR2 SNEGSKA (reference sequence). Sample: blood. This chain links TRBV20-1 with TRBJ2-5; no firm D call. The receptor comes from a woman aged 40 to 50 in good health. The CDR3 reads CSARDLPKETQYF. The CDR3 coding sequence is TGCAGTGCTAGAGATCTTCCCAAAGAGACCCAGTACTTC.